Below, 29 T cell receptor beta chains from the same sample are listed, as sequenced in a study of T cell repertoires in cytomegalovirus infection. TCRdb used MiXCR to reprocess the reads, holding one entry per CDR3 protein. The table shows tens of thousands of distinct CDR3 sequences, with roughly 3.7% occurring only once. The specimen sequenced was PBMCs. These receptors all stem from a human donor in good health (CMV status not recorded). Some clones in this sample may be carry-over from other donors' samples.

This clonotype qualifies as medium-sized (0.01 to 0.1%). The chain joins TRBV7-2 to TRBJ2-7, with D uncertain. CDR3 length: 13 amino acids. Germline V CDR1 and CDR2: SGHTA, FQGNSA. Between the trimmed V and J ends, which lost 1 base and 5 bases, there was a span of 9 bases. The chain's CDR3 is CASSLVFEDEQYF. The CDR3 DNA is TGTGCCAGCAGCTTAGTTTTCGAGGACGAGCAGTACTTC.

About this clonotype: A clone one base away is much larger, so this may be a read error. The CDR3 does not close with the conserved phenylalanine or tryptophan, likely indicating a read error. V gene TRBV27 combines with J gene TRBJ1-5, with TRBD1 as a possible D gene (6 bases). V was trimmed by 6 bases and J by 3 bases, leaving 15 bases between them. Looked up from germline, CDR1 is MNHEY and CDR2 is SMNVEV (reference sequence). CDR3 length equals 15 residues. The DNA for the CDR3 is TGTGCCAGCAGAAACTCCGACAGGCCCAATCAGCCCCAGCATCTT. Its translation: CASRNSDRPNQPQHL.

The table lists this clonotype with many counts. The chain couples TRBV6-2 or TRBV6-3 to TRBJ2-3, with D unclear. The CDR3 is made up of 17 amino acids. V gave up 7 bases and J gave up 2 bases, with 22 bases separating them. From germline, CDR1 is MNHEY and CDR2 SVGEGT. CDR3 loop: CASKQDWNSDFTDTQYF. The CDR3, as DNA: TGTGCCAGCAAGCAGGATTGGAACTCCGATTTCACAGATACGCAGTATTTT.

There are many counts of this clonotype. The rearrangement uses TRBV5-1 and TRBJ2-3, with 9 bases identical to TRBD2. The CDR3 loop spans 15 amino acids. The V gene's germline CDR1 is SGHRS and CDR2 YFSETQ. The V gene end was trimmed by 0 bases and the J gene end by 4 bases; junction bases not matched to a gene: 3. CDR3 nucleotide sequence: TGCGCCAGCAGCTTGGCCCTAGCGGGGTCAGATACGCAGTATTTT. Translated, it gives CASSLALAGSDTQYF.

This clonotype was recorded many times. The chain recombines TRBV6-6 with TRBJ2-1, with 10 bases identical to TRBD2. This CDR3 is 14 amino acids long. With V trimmed by 8 bases and J by 8 bases, 9 bases remained unmatched. Germline V gene sequence: CDR1 MNHNY, CDR2 SVGAGI (reference sequence). CDR3 sequence (DNA): TGTGCCAGCTCCCTAAGCGGGGGGGCATATGAGCAGTTCTTC. This gives the protein CASSLSGGAYEQFF.

By its share, this clonotype is medium-sized (0.01 to 0.1%). The V gene is TRBV7-9, the J gene TRBJ2-1; D unresolved. V gave up 5 bases and J gave up 2 bases, with 4 bases separating them. This CDR3 is 12 amino acids long. CDR1 and CDR2 (germline): SEHNR, FQNEAQ (reference sequence). The CDR3 bases are TGTGCCAGCAGCCAGACCTACAATGAGCAGTTCTTC. Its translation: CASSQTYNEQFF.

This clonotype was detected ten times or more. The V and J genes are TRBV6-2 or TRBV6-3 and TRBJ2-5; no clear D gene. The CDR3 spans 11 residues. The germline V gene has CDR1 MNHEY and CDR2 SVGEGT. V was clipped by 7 bases and J by 4 bases, with 7 bases between them. In DNA form, the CDR3 reads TGTGCCAGCACCCTGGGAGAGACCCAGTACTTC. This gives the protein CASTLGETQYF.

This clonotype was seen at least ten times. The CDR3 reads CASSLDGYTGELFF. CDR3 sequence (DNA): TGTGCCAGCAGCTTGGACGGCTACACCGGGGAGCTGTTTTTT. This rearrangement joins TRBV7-2 to TRBJ2-2; D is undetermined. The CDR3 contains 14 residues. Per the germline V gene, CDR1 is SGHTA and CDR2 is FQGNSA. V was clipped by 3 bases and J by 3 bases, with 8 bases between them. Based on the CDR3 plus reference TRBV7-2 and TRBJ2-2, the full variable domain is GAGVSQSPSNKVTEKGKDVELRCDPISGHTALYWYRQSLGQGLEFLIYFQGNSAPDKSGLPSDRFSAERTGGSVSTLTIQRTQQEDSAVYLCASSLDGYTGELFFGEGSRLTVL.

This clonotype was counted ten times or more. The rearrangement joins TRBV20-1 to TRBJ2-3, with D perhaps matching TRBD1 (6 bases). V lost 7 bases and J lost 3, with 11 bases in between. This CDR3 contains 12 residues. Germline CDR1 DFQATT, CDR2 SNEGSKA (reference sequence). Here the CDR3 reads CSELGATDTQYF. For the CDR3, the DNA is TGCAGTGAGCTGGGGGCAACAGATACGCAGTATTTT.

This clonotype was recorded many times. The chain uses TRBV7-8 and TRBJ2-7; 12 positions agree with TRBD2. Germline lookup yields CDR1 SGHVS and CDR2 FQNEAQ. The trim removed 2 bases at V and 4 bases at J, leaving 3 bases unmatched. The CDR3 is 15 residues long. The CDR3 protein is CASSLTLAGGYEQYF. CDR3 DNA sequence: TGTGCCAGCAGCTTAACGCTAGCGGGGGGGTACGAGCAGTACTTC.

At least ten counts were recorded for this clonotype. The chain carries TRBV7-6 and TRBJ1-1; no clear D. The germline gives CDR1 SGHVS, CDR2 FNYEAQ. V gave up 5 bases and J gave up 2 bases, with 9 bases separating them. The CDR3 is made up of 13 amino acids. The CDR3 here is CASSRTRNTEAFF. DNA for the CDR3: TGTGCCAGCAGCCGTACACGAAACACTGAAGCTTTCTTT.

This clonotype was recorded many times. The chain combines TRBV7-9 with TRBJ1-3, with D possibly TRBD1 on 6 matching bases. The V end lost 5 bases, the J end lost 0 bases, and 17 bases lay between the germline ends. Germline assignment: CDR1 SEHNR and CDR2 FQNEAQ (reference sequence). The CDR3 extends over 17 amino acids. The chain's CDR3 is CASSRPAGERSGNTIYF. The CDR3 coding sequence is TGTGCCAGCAGCCGGCCCGCAGGGGAGCGCTCTGGAAACACCATATATTTT.

This clonotype has at least ten counts. This rearrangement joins TRBV4-2 to TRBJ1-2; 7 bases line up with TRBD1. In germline, CDR1 is LGHNA, CDR2 YNFKEQ. This CDR3 spans 17 amino acids. Unmatched junction bases numbered 12, after V lost 4 bases and J lost 1 base. The CDR3 sequence is CASSPEGQRSYNYGYTF. The CDR3, as DNA: TGTGCCAGCAGCCCTGAGGGACAGCGATCTTATAACTATGGCTACACCTTC.

The sample holds many counts of this clonotype. The V and J genes are TRBV20-1 and TRBJ1-4; the D gene is possibly TRBD1 (5 bases). V was shortened by 4 bases and J by 12 bases, with 15 bases between the two germline ends. This CDR3 has 12 residues. CDR1 DFQATT and CDR2 SNEGSKA come from the germline V gene (reference sequence). This CDR3 is CSATKSGKELFF. For the CDR3, the DNA is TGCAGTGCTACGAAGTCAGGGAAGGAACTGTTTTTT.

There are many counts of this clonotype. The gene calls are TRBV15 and TRBJ2-3; 7 positions agree with TRBD1. In germline, CDR1 is LNHNV, CDR2 YYDKDF (reference sequence). The CDR3 loop spans 17 amino acids. The ends lost 0 bases at V and 2 bases at J; junction bases unmatched: 8. The CDR3 sequence is CATSRDRPGGYTDTQYF. DNA of the CDR3: TGTGCCACCAGCAGAGATCGGCCAGGGGGTTACACAGATACGCAGTATTTT.

This clonotype was seen repeatedly, ten times or more. This sequence joins TRBV7-2 and TRBJ2-3, with unresolved D. Germline V gene lookup returns CDR1 SGHTA and CDR2 FQGNSA. This CDR3 is 16 amino acids long. Trimming pared 3 bases from V and 3 bases from J, leaving 16 bases between. The CDR3 bases are TGTGCCAGCAGCTTTATGGGCGGAAGTGCAACAGATACGCAGTATTTT. Protein: CASSFMGGSATDTQYF. The full variable domain, in which reference TRBV7-2 and TRBJ2-3 provide the parts outside the CDR3, is GAGVSQSPSNKVTEKGKDVELRCDPISGHTALYWYRQSLGQGLEFLIYFQGNSAPDKSGLPSDRFSAERTGGSVSTLTIQRTQQEDSAVYLCASSFMGGSATDTQYFGPGTRLTVL.

This clonotype was detected ten times or more. The V and J genes are TRBV9 and TRBJ1-2; TRBD1 aligns across 11 bases. The CDR3 extends over 14 amino acids. V shed 4 bases, J shed 6 bases, and the junction held 5 bases outside the gene matches. From germline, CDR1 is SGDLS and CDR2 YYNGEE. The CDR3 loop reads CASSRTGGSNGYTF. The DNA for the CDR3 is TGTGCCAGCAGCAGGACAGGGGGCTCGAATGGCTACACCTTC.

This clonotype was seen ten or more times. The chain recombines TRBV12-3 or TRBV12-4 with TRBJ1-1; TRBD1 aligns across 7 bases. V was pared by 3 bases and J by 6 bases, with 7 bases of the junction left unmatched. The length of the CDR3 is 14 residues. The CDR3 region has the DNA TGTGCCAGCAGTTTGCTGACAGGGTGGGCTGAAGCTTTCTTT. Translation gives CASSLLTGWAEAFF.

This clonotype was counted at least ten times. The genes are TRBV5-6 and TRBJ2-5; unclear D gene. The CDR3 extends over 15 amino acids. The V gene's germline CDR1 is SGHDT and CDR2 YYEEEE. Trimming left V 1 base short and J 5 bases short, with 15 bases between. This chain's CDR3 is CASSLFGMSRETQYF. The CDR3 bases are TGTGCCAGCAGCTTGTTTGGTATGAGTCGGGAGACCCAGTACTTC.

At least ten counts were recorded for this clonotype. The genes are TRBV6-2 or TRBV6-3 and TRBJ1-1; 12 bases align to TRBD1. J lost 1 base, V lost 6 bases, and 12 bases had no gene match. The CDR3 spans 18 residues. Per germline, CDR1 MNHEY and CDR2 SVGEGT. The CDR3 DNA follows: TGTGCCAGCAGGCCAAAGCCGGGACAGGGGGCCGCGAACACTGAAGCTTTCTTT. Amino acid sequence: CASRPKPGQGAANTEAFF.

This clonotype was detected many times. The rearrangement joins TRBV11-2 to TRBJ1-4; D might be TRBD1 (5 bases). CDR3 length: 18 residues. Trimming took 5 bases from V and 3 from J, leaving 22 bases between them. Germline values: CDR1 SGHAT, CDR2 FQNNGV. The CDR3 loop is CASSPGRLRGRPNEKLFF. The CDR3 nucleotides are TGTGCCAGCAGCCCGGGAAGGCTGAGGGGAAGGCCTAATGAAAAACTGTTTTTT. The full variable domain, completed using reference TRBV11-2 and TRBJ1-4, is EAGVAQSPRYKIIEKRQSVAFWCNPISGHATLYWYQQILGQGPKLLIQFQNNGVVDDSQLPKDRFSAERLKGVDSTLKIQPAKLEDSAVYLCASSPGRLRGRPNEKLFFGSGTQLSVL.

In its sample, this clonotype was seen many times. The rearrangement uses TRBV6-5 and TRBJ2-7; 8 bases line up with TRBD1. J lost 0 bases, V lost 2 bases, and 6 bases had no gene match. The germline gives CDR1 MNHEY, CDR2 SVGAGI. The length of the CDR3 is 16 residues. CDR3 in amino acids: CASSYADGQGSYEQYF. The CDR3 bases are TGTGCCAGCAGTTACGCGGACGGACAGGGCTCCTACGAGCAGTACTTC.

The chain carries TRBV7-2 and TRBJ2-7; 7 bases map to TRBD1. The ends lost 10 bases at V and 6 bases at J; junction bases unmatched: 21. In germline, CDR1 is SGHTA, CDR2 FQGNSA. This CDR3 comprises 16 residues. The CDR3 spells CAMCLRTGTAQGEQYF. DNA of the CDR3: TGTGCCATGTGCCTCCGGACCGGGACAGCGCAAGGCGAGCAGTACTTC.

This clonotype was seen at least ten times. The chain recombines TRBV2 with TRBJ1-1, with 8 bases identical to TRBD1. The trim removed 1 base at V and 9 bases at J, leaving 1 base unmatched. The CDR3 covers 12 residues. The V gene's germline CDR1 is SNHLY and CDR2 FYNNEI. The chain's CDR3 is CASSEVRGQAFF. In DNA form, the CDR3 reads TGTGCCAGCAGTGAAGTCAGGGGGCAAGCTTTCTTT. The whole variable domain, remainder taken from reference TRBV2 and TRBJ1-1, is EPEVTQTPSHQVTQMGQEVILRCVPISNHLYFYWYRQILGQKVEFLVSFYNNEISEKSEIFDDQFSVERPDGSNFTLKIRSTKLEDSAMYFCASSEVRGQAFFGQGTRLTVV.

This clonotype was counted at least ten times. The J gene is TRBJ1-5, the V gene TRBV7-2; unclear D gene. Germline V lookup: CDR1 SGHTA, CDR2 FQGNSA. The CDR3 spans 15 residues. V was trimmed by 5 bases and J by 6 bases, leaving 17 bases between them. CDR3 sequence: CASSPVGGRSQPQHF. The CDR3 nucleotides are TGTGCCAGCAGCCCGGTGGGTGGGAGAAGTCAGCCCCAGCATTTT.

This clonotype has ten or more counts. The chain is built from TRBV12-3 or TRBV12-4 and TRBJ2-7; 9 positions match TRBD1. The CDR3 consists of 15 residues. Unmatched junction bases numbered 10, after V lost 6 bases and J lost 4 bases. The CDR3, as DNA: TGTGCCAGCAGACGAGCCGGGACAGGGTCGTACGAGCAGTACTTC. Encoded protein: CASRRAGTGSYEQYF.

This clonotype appeared many times. V usage is TRBV4-3 and J usage is TRBJ1-6, with D possibly TRBD1 on 5 matching bases. Germline-derived CDR1 and CDR2 are LGHNA and YSLEER. The CDR3 spans 18 residues. V was shortened by 1 base and J by 0 bases, with 13 bases between the two germline ends. The CDR3 protein is CASSQVGTESSYNSPLHF. CDR3 DNA sequence: TGCGCCAGCAGCCAAGTAGGGACCGAGAGCTCCTATAATTCACCCCTCCACTTT.

This clonotype has at least ten counts. This chain uses TRBV7-2 with TRBJ1-1; no clear D gene. Trimming took 4 bases from V and 8 from J, leaving 17 bases between them. Germline-derived CDR1 and CDR2 are SGHTA and FQGNSA. CDR3 size: 14 residues. The CDR3: CASSSAGSTLEAFF. Here the CDR3 DNA reads TGTGCCAGCAGCTCCGCTGGGTCTACCCTCGAAGCTTTCTTT.

This clonotype has at least ten counts. V gene TRBV12-3 or TRBV12-4 combines with J gene TRBJ1-2; 8 nucleotides line up with TRBD1. The V and J ends lost 6 bases and 0 bases, in that order; junction bases with no gene match: 9. This CDR3 has 16 residues. The CDR3 loop reads CASSQRQGIANYGYTF. Written as DNA, the CDR3 is TGTGCCAGCAGCCAAAGACAGGGGATAGCTAACTATGGCTACACCTTC.